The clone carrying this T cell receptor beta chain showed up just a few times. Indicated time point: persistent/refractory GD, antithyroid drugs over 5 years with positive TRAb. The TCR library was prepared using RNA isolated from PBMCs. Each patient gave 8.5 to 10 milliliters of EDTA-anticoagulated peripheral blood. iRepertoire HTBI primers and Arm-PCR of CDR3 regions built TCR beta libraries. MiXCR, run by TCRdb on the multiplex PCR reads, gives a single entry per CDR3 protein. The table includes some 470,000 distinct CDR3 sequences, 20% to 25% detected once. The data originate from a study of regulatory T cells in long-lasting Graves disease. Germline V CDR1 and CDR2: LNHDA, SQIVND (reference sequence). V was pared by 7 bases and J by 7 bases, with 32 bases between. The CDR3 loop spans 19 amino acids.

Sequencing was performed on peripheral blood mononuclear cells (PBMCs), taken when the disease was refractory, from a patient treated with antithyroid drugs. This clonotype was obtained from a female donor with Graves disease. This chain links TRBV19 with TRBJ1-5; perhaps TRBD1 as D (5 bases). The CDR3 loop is CASTLRWGDTGLGGQPQHF. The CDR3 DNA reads TGTGCCAGTACCCTTAGGTGGGGAGACACAGGCTTAGGCGGCCAGCCCCAGCATTTT.